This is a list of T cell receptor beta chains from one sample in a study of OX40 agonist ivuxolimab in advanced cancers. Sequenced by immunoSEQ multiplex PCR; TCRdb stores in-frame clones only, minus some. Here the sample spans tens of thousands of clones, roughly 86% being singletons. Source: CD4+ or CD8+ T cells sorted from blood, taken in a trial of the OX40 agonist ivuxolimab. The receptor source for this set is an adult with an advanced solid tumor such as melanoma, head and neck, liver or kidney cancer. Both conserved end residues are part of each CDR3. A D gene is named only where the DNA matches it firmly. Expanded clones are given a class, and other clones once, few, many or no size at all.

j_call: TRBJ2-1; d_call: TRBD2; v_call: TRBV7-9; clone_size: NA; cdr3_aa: CASSLQAGEFQFF; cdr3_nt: TGTGCCAGCAGCTTACAAGCGGGAGAGTTCCAGTTCTTC
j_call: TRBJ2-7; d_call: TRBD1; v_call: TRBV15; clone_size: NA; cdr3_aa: CATSNLWDRGNYEQYF; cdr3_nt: TGTGCCACCAGCAACCTTTGGGACAGGGGGAACTACGAGCAGTACTTC
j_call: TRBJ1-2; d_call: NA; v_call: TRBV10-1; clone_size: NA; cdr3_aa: CASSPDKNYGYTF; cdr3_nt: TGCGCCAGCAGTCCGGACAAGAACTATGGCTACACCTTC
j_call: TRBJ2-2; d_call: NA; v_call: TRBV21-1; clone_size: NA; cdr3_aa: CASSGTANTGELFF; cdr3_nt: TGTGCCAGCAGCGGGACAGCCAACACCGGGGAGCTGTTTTTT
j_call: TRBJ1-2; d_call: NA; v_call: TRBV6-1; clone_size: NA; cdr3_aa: CASEAGQFYGYTF; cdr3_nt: TGTGCCAGCGAGGCGGGGCAGTTCTATGGCTACACCTTC
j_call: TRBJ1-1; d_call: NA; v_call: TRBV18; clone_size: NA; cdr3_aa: CASSPQDLNTEAFF; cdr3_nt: TGTGCCAGCTCACCTCAGGATCTGAACACTGAAGCTTTCTTT
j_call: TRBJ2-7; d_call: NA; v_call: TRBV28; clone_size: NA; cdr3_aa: CASSLGYEQYF; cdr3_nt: TGTGCCAGCAGTCTCGGCTACGAGCAGTACTTC
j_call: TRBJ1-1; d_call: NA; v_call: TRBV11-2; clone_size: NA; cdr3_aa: CASSSRGGLNTEAFF; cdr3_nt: TGTGCCAGCAGCTCCCGAGGTGGACTGAACACTGAAGCTTTCTTT
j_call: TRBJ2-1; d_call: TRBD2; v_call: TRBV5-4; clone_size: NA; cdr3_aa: CASSSFGTSGHNEQFF; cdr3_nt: TGTGCCAGCAGCAGCTTCGGGACTAGCGGCCACAATGAGCAGTTCTTC
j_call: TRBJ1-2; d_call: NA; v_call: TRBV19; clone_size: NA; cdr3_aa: CAISSSPYGYTF; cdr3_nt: TGTGCCATTTCGTCTAGCCCCTATGGCTACACCTTC
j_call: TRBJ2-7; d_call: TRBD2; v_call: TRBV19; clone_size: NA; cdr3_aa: CASSSRTSGRASYEQYF; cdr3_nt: TGTGCCAGTAGCTCCAGGACTAGCGGGAGGGCATCCTACGAGCAGTACTTC
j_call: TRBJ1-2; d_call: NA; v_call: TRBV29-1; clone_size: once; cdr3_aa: CSAMDRAEYGYTF; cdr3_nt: TGCAGCGCTATGGACAGAGCGGAGTATGGCTACACCTTC
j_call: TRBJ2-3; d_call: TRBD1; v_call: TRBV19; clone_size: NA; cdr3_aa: CASTYGSGQSTDTQYF; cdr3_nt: TGTGCCAGTACTTACGGTTCGGGACAGAGCACAGATACGCAGTATTTT
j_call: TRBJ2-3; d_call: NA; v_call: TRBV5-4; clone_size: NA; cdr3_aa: CASSLARLGGHTQYF; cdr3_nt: TGTGCCAGCAGCTTGGCCAGGCTAGGGGGGCATACGCAGTATTTT
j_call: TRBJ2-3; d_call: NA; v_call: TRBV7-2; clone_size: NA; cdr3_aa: CASSPEVAGPTDTQYF; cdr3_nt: TGTGCCAGCAGCCCCGAAGTGGCGGGGCCCACAGATACGCAGTATTTT
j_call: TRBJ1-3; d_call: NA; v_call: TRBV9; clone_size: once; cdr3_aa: CASSVSLSGNTIYF; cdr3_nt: TGTGCCAGCAGCGTCTCCCTCTCTGGAAACACCATATATTTT
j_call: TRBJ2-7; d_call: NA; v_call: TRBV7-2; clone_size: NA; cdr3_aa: CASSPGSYEQYF; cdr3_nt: TGTGCCAGCAGCCCCGGCAGCTACGAGCAGTACTTC
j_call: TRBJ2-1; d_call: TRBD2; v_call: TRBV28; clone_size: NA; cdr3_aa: CASDPGTSRNEQFF; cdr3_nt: TGTGCCAGCGATCCCGGGACTAGCAGGAATGAGCAGTTCTTC
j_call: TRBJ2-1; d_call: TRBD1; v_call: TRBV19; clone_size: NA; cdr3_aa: CASRNDRGLGNEQFF; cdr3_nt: TGTGCCAGTAGGAACGACAGGGGGCTGGGGAATGAGCAGTTCTTC
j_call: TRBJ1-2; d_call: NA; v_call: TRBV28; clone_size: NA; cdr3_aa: CASSLRGALANYGYTF; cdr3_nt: TGTGCCAGCAGTTTGCGGGGGGCCCTAGCTAACTATGGCTACACCTTC
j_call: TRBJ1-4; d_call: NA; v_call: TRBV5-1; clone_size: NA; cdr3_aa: CASSLAGSNEKLFF; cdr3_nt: TGCGCCAGCAGCTTGGCGGGTTCTAATGAAAAACTGTTTTTT
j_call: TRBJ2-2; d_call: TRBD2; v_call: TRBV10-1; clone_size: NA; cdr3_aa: CASSESRQRGGQAGELFF; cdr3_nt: TGCGCCAGCAGTGAGTCGAGGCAGCGGGGGGGCCAGGCCGGGGAGCTGTTTTTT
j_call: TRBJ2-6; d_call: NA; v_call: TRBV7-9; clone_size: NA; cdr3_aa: CASIAGPWANVLTF; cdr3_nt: TGTGCCAGCATAGCCGGGCCCTGGGCCAACGTCCTGACTTTC